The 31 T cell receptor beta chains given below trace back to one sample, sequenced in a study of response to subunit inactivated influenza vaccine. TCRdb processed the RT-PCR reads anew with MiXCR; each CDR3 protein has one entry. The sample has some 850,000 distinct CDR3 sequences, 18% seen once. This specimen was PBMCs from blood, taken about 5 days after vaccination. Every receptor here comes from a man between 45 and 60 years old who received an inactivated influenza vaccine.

The CDR3 region is CASSQLAGITDTQYF. CDR3 in DNA: TGTGCCAGCAGTCAACTAGCGGGTATCACAGATACGCAGTATTTT. This rearrangement joins TRBV28 to TRBJ2-3; TRBD2 aligns across 9 bases. The ends lost 5 bases at V and 2 bases at J; junction bases unmatched: 5. Germline assignment: CDR1 MDHEN and CDR2 SYDVKM. CDR3 length: 15 amino acids.

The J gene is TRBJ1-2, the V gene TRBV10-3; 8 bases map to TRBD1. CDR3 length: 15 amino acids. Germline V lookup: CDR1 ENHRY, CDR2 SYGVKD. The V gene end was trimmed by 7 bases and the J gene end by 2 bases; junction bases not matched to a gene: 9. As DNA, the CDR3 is TGTGCCATCAAAGGGACAGGCCGAGGGAACTATGGCTACACCTTC. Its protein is CAIKGTGRGNYGYTF.

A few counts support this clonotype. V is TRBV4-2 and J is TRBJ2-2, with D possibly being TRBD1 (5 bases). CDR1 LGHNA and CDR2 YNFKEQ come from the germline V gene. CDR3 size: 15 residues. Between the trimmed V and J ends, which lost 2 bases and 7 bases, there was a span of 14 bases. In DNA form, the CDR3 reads TGTGCCAGCAGCCAACCCTTAGGGGCGGACGGGGAGCTGTTTTTT. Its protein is CASSQPLGADGELFF.

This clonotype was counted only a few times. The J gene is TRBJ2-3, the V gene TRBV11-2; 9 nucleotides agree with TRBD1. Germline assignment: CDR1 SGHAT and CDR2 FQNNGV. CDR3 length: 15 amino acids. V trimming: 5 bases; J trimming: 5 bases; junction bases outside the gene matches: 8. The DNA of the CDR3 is TGTGCCAGCAGCAGAACAGGGGGCTGGGTAGATACGCAGTATTTT. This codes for CASSRTGGWVDTQYF.

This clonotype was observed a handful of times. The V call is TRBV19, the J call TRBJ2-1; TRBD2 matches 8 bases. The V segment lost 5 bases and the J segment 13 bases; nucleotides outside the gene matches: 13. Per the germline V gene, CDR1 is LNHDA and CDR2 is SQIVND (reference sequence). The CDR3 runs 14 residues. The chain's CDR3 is CASSSTFGGGFQFF. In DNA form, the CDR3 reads TGTGCCAGTAGTTCAACCTTCGGGGGGGGATTCCAGTTCTTC. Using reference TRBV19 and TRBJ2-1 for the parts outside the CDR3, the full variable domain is DGGITQSPKYLFRKEGQNVTLSCEQNLNHDAMYWYRQDPGQGLRLIYYSQIVNDFQKGDIAEGYSVSREKKESFPLTVTSAQKNPTAFYLCASSSTFGGGFQFFGPGTRLTVL.

In nucleotides, the CDR3 is TGTGCCTGGAGTGGGAGGGGAGGGGTAGAGACCCAGTACTTC. Translating it yields CAWSGRGGVETQYF. The rearrangement joins TRBV30 to TRBJ2-5; 7 positions match TRBD2. With 1 base clipped from V and 4 bases from J, the junction kept 6 bases outside the gene matches. This CDR3 has 14 amino acids. CDR1 and CDR2 from the germline V gene are GTSNPN and SVGIG (reference sequence).

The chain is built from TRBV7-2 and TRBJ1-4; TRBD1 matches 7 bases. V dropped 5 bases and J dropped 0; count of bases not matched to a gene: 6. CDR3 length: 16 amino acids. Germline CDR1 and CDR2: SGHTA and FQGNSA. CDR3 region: CASSRATGATNEKLFF. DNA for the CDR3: TGTGCCAGCAGCAGAGCTACAGGGGCAACTAATGAAAAACTGTTTTTT.

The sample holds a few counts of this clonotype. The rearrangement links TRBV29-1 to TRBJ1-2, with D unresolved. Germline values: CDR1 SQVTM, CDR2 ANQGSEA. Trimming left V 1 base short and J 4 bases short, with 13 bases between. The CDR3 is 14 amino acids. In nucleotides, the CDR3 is TGCAGCGTTGAAGCCGACATGGGAGCCTATGGCTACACCTTC. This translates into CSVEADMGAYGYTF. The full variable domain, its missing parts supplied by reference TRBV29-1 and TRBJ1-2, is SAVISQKPSRDICQRGTSLTIQCQVDSQVTMMFWYRQQPGQSLTLIATANQGSEATYESGFVIDKFPISRPNLTFSTLTVSNMSPEDSSIYLCSVEADMGAYGYTFGSGTRLTVV.

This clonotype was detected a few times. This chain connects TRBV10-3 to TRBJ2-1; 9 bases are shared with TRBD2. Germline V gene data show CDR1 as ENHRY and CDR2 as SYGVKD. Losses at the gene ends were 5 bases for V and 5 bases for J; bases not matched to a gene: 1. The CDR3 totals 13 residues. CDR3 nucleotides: TGTGCCATCAGTTTAGCGGGAGACAATGAGCAGTTCTTC. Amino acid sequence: CAISLAGDNEQFF.

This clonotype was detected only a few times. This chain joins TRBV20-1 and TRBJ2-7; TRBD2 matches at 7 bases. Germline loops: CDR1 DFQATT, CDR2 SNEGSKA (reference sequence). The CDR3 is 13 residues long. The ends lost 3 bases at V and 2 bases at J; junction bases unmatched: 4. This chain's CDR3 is CSARYSGPYEQYF. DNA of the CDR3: TGCAGTGCTAGGTATAGCGGGCCCTACGAGCAGTACTTC.

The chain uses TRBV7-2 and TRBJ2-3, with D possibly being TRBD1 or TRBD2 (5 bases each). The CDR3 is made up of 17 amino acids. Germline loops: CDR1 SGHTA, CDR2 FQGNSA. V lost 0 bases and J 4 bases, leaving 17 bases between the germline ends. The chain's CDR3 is CASSLAGLGRGADTQYF. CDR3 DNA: TGTGCCAGCAGCTTAGCGGGTCTGGGGCGAGGGGCAGATACGCAGTATTTT.

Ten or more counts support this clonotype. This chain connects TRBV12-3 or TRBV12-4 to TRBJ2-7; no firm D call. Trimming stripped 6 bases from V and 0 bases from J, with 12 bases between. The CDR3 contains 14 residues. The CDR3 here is CASSAHGPSYEQYF. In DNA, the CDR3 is TGTGCCAGCAGCGCTCATGGACCCTCCTACGAGCAGTACTTC.

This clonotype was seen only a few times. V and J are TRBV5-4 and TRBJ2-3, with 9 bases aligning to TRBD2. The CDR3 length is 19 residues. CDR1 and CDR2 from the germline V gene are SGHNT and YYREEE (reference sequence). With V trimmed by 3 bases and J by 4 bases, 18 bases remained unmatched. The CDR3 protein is CASSSNNLALRGGADTQYF. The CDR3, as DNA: TGTGCCAGCAGCTCGAACAACCTCGCTTTGCGGGGGGGCGCAGATACGCAGTATTTT.

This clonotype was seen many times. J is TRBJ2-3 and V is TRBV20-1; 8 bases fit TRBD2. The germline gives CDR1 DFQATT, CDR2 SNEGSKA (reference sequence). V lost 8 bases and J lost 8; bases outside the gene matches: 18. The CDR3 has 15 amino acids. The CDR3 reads CSHASPSGLVGTQYF. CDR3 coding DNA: TGCAGTCACGCGTCGCCTAGCGGGCTGGTGGGTACGCAGTATTTT.

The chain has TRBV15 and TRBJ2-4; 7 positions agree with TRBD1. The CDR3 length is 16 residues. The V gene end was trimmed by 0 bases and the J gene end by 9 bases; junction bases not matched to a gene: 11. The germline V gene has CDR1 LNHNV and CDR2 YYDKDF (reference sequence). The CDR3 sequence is CATSREYGAPGGIQYF. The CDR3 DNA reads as TGTGCCACCAGCAGAGAGTATGGGGCCCCAGGGGGCATTCAGTACTTC.

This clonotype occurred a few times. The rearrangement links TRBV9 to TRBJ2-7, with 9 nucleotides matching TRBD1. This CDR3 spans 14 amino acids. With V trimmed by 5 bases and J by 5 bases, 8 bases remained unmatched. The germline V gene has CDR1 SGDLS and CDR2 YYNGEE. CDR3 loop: CASSKGTGTHEQYF. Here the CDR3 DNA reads TGTGCCAGCAGTAAGGGGACAGGGACCCACGAGCAGTACTTC.

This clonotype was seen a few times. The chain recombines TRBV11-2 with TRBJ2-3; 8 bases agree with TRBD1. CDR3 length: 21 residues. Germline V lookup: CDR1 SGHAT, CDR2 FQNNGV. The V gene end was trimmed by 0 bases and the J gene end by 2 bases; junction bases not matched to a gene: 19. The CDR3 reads CASSLEDRDPILLPHTDTQYF. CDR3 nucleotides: TGTGCCAGCAGCTTAGAGGACAGGGACCCCATTTTATTACCACACACAGATACGCAGTATTTT.

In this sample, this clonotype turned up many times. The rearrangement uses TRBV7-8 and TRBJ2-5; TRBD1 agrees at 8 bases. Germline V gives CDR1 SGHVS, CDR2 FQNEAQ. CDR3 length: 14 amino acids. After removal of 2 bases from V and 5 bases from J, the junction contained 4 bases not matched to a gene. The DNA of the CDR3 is TGTGCCAGCAGCTTACAGGGGGCGGCGGAGACCCAGTACTTC. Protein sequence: CASSLQGAAETQYF.

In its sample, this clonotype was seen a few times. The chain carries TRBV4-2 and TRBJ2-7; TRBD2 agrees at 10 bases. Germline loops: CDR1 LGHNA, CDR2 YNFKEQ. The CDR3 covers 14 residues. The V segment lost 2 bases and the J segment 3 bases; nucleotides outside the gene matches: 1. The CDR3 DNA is TGTGCCAGCAGCCAACCTAGCGGGAGCTACGAGCAGTACTTC. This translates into CASSQPSGSYEQYF.

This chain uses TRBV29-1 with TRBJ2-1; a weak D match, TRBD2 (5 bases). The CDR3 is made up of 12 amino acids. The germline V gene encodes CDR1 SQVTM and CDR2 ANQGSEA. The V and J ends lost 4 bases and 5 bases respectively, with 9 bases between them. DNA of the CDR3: TGCAGCGTTGGCGACTATCACAATGAGCAGTTCTTC. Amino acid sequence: CSVGDYHNEQFF.

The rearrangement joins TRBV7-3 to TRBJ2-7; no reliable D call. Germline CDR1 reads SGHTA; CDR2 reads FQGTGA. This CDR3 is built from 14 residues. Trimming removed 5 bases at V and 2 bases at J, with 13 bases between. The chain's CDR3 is CASSPNAGPYEQYF. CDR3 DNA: TGTGCCAGCAGCCCCAATGCAGGACCCTACGAGCAGTACTTC.

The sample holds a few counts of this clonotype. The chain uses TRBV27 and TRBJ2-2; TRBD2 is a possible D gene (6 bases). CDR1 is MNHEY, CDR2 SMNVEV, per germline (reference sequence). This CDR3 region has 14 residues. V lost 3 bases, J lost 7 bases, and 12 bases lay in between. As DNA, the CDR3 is TGTGCCAGCAGTTTCTTTGTGGGAGGCGGGGAGCTGTTTTTT. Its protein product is CASSFFVGGGELFF.

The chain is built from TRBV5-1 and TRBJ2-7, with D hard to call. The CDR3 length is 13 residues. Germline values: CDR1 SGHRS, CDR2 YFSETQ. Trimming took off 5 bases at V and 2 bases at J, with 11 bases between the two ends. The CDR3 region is CASRDGITYEQYF. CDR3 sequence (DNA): TGCGCCAGCAGAGATGGGATCACCTACGAGCAGTACTTC.

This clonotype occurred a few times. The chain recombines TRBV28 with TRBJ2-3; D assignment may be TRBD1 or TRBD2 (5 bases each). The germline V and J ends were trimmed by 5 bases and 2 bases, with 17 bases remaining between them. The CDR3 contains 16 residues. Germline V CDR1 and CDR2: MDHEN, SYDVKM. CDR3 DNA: TGTGCCAGCAGTGCCTTTGAGGGGCGAGTCACAGATACGCAGTATTTT. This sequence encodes CASSAFEGRVTDTQYF. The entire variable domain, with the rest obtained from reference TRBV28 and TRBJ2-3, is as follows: DVKVTQSSRYLVKRTGEKVFLECVQDMDHENMFWYRQDPGLGLRLIYFSYDVKMKEKGDIPEGYSVSREKKERFSLILESASTNQTSMYLCASSAFEGRVTDTQYFGPGTRLTVL.

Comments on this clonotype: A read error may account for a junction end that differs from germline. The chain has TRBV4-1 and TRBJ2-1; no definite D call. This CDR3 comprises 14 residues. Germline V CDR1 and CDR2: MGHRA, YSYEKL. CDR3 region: CASSQEITREEQCF. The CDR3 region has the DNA TGCGCCAGCAGCCAAGAGATTACGAGAGAGGAGCAGTGCTTC.

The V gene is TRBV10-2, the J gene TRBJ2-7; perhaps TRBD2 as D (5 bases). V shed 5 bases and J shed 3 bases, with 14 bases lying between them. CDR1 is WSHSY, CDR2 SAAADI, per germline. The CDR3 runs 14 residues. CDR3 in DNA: TGCGCCAGCAGTTTTTCTCTACGGGACTACGAGCAGTACTTC. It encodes CASSFSLRDYEQYF.

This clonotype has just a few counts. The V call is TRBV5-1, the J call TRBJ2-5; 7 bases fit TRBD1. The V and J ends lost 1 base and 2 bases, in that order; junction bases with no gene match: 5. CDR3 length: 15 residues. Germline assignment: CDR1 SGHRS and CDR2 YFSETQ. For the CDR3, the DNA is TGCGCCAGCAGCTTGCAACCGGGACAGCAAGAGACCCAGTACTTC. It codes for CASSLQPGQQETQYF.

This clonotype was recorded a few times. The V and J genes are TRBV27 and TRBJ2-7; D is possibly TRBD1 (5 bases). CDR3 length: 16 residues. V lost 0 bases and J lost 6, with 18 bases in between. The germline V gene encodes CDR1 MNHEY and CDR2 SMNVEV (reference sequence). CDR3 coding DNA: TGTGCCAGCAGTTTATCGTCCCAGGGCTACGTACTCGAGCAGTACTTC. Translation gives CASSLSSQGYVLEQYF.

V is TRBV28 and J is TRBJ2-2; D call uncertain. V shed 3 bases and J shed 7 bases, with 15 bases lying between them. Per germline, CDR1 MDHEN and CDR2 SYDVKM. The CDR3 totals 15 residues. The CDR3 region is CASSFLSQWSGELFF. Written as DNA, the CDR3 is TGTGCCAGCAGTTTTCTGTCTCAGTGGAGCGGGGAGCTGTTTTTT.

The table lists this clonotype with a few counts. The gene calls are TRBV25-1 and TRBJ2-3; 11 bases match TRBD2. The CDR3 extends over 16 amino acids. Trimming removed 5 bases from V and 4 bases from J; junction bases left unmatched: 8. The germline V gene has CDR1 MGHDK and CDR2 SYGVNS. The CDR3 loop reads CASSPHSGGASDTQYF. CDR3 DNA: TGTGCCAGCAGTCCCCATAGCGGGGGGGCCTCAGATACGCAGTATTTT. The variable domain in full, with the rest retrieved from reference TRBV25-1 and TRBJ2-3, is EADIYQTPRYLVIGTGKKITLECSQTMGHDKMYWYQQDPGMELHLIHYSYGVNSTEKGDLSSESTVSRIRTEHFPLTLESARPSHTSQYLCASSPHSGGASDTQYFGPGTRLTVL.

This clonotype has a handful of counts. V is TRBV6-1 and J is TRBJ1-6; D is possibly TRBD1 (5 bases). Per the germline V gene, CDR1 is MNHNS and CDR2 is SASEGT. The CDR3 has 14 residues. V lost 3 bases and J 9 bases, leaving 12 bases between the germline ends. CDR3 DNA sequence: TGTGCCAGCAGTGAGGGCCAGGGTGTTTCACCCCTCCACTTT. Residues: CASSEGQGVSPLHF.